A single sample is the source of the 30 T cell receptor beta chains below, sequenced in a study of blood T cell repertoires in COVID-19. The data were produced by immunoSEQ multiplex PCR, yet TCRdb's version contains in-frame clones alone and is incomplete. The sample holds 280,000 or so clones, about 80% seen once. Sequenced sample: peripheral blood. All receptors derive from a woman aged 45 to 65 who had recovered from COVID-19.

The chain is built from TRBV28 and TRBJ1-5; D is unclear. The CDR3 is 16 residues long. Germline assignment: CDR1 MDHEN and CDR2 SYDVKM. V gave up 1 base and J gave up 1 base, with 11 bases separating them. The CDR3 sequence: CASSLFPGSSNQPQHF. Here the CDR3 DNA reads TGTGCCAGCAGTTTATTCCCGGGGTCCAGCAATCAGCCCCAGCATTTT.

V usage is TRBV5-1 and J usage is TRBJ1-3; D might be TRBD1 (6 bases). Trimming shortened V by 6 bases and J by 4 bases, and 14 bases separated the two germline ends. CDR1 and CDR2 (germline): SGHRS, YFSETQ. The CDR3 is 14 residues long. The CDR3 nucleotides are TGCGCCAGCAAAACAGGGTCTGCCGGAAACACCATATATTTT. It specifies CASKTGSAGNTIYF.

The CDR3 DNA sequence: TGTGCCAGCAGCCAAGATAGCGGGAGGGCCTCCTACAATGAGCAGTTCTTC. Translated, it gives CASSQDSGRASYNEQFF. The genes are TRBV3-1 (or the pseudogene TRBV3-2) and TRBJ2-1; 11 bases map to TRBD2. Germline assignment: CDR1 LGHDT and CDR2 YNNKEL (reference sequence). The CDR3 consists of 17 residues. V trimming: 0 bases; J trimming: 0 bases; junction bases outside the gene matches: 1.

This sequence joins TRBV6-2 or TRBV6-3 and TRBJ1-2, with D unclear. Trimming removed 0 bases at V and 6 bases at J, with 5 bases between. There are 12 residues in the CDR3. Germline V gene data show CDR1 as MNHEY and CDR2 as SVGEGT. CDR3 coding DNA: TGTGCCAGCAGTTACTCTTCTCATGGCTACACCTTC. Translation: CASSYSSHGYTF.

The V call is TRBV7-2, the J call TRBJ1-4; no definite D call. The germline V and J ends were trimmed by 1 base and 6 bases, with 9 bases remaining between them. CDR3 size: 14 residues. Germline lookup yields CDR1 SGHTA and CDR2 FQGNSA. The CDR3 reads CASSLVGGDEKLFF. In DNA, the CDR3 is TGTGCCAGCAGCTTAGTCGGTGGAGATGAAAAACTGTTTTTT. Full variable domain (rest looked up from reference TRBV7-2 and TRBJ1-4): GAGVSQSPSNKVTEKGKDVELRCDPISGHTALYWYRQSLGQGLEFLIYFQGNSAPDKSGLPSDRFSAERTGGSVSTLTIQRTQQEDSAVYLCASSLVGGDEKLFFGSGTQLSVL.

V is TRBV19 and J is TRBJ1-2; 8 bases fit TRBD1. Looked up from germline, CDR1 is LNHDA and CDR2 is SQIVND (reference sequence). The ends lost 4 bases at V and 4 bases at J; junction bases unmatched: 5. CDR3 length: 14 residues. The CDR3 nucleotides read TGTGCCAGTAGTAGCCAGGGGGCGAGCTATGGCTACACCTTC. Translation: CASSSQGASYGYTF.

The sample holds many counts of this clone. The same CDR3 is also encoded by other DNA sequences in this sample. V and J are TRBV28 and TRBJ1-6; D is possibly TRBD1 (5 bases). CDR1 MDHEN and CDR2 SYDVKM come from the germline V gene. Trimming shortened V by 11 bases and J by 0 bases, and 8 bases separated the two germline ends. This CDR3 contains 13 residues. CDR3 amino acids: CAGGSSYNSPLHF. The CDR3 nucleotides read TGTGCCGGGGGGAGCTCCTATAATTCACCCCTCCACTTT.

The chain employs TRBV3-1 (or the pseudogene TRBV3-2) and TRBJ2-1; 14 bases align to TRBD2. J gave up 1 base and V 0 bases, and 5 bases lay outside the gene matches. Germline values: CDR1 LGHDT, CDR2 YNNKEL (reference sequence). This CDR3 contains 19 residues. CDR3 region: CASSQDSRLAGGSYNEQFF. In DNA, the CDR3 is TGTGCCAGCAGCCAAGATAGCCGACTAGCGGGAGGGTCCTACAATGAGCAGTTCTTC.

The chain's CDR3 is CASGLPGTGNQPQHF. CDR3 DNA sequence: TGTGCTAGTGGGCTGCCGGGGACAGGGAACCAGCCCCAGCATTTT. The chain uses TRBV12-5 and TRBJ1-5; TRBD1 aligns across 9 bases. CDR1 and CDR2 from the germline V gene are LGHNT and FRNRAP. With 6 bases clipped from V and 7 bases from J, the junction kept 10 bases outside the gene matches. This CDR3 is 15 amino acids long. The entire variable domain, with the rest obtained from reference TRBV12-5 and TRBJ1-5, is as follows: DARVTQTPRHKVTEMGQEVTMRCQPILGHNTVFWYRQTMMQGLELLAYFRNRAPLDDSGMPKDRFSAEMPDATLATLKIQPSEPRDSAVYFCASGLPGTGNQPQHFGDGTRLSIL.

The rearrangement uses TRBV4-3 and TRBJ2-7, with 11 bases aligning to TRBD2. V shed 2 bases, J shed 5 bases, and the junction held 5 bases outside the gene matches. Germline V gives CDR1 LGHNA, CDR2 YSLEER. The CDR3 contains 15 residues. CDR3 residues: CASSQIAGGSHEQYF. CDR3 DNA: TGCGCCAGCAGCCAAATAGCGGGGGGGTCTCACGAGCAGTACTTC.

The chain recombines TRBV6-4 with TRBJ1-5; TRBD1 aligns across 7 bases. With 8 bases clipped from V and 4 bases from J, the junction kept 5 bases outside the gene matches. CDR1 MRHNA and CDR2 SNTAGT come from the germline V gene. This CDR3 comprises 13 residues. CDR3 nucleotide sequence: TGTGCCAGCCCCGACAGGGCTAATCAGCCCCAGCATTTT. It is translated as CASPDRANQPQHF.

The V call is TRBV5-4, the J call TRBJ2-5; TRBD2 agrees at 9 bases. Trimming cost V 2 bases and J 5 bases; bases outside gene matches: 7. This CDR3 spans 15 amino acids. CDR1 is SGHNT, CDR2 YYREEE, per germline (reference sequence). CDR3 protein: CASSFRRGGQETQYF. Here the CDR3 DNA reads TGTGCCAGCAGCTTTAGGCGGGGGGGCCAGGAGACCCAGTACTTC.

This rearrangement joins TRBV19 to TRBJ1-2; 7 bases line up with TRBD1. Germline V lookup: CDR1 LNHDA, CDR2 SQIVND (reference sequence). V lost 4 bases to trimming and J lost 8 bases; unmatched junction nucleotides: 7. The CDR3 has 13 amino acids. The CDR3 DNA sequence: TGTGCCAGTAGTACGACAGGGCGAGAGGGCTACACCTTC. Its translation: CASSTTGREGYTF.

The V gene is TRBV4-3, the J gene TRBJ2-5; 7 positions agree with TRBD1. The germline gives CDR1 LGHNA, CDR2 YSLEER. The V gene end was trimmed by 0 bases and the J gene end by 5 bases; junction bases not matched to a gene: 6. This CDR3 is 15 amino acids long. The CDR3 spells CASSQERRGRETQYF. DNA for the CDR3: TGCGCCAGCAGCCAAGAGCGAAGGGGGCGGGAGACCCAGTACTTC.

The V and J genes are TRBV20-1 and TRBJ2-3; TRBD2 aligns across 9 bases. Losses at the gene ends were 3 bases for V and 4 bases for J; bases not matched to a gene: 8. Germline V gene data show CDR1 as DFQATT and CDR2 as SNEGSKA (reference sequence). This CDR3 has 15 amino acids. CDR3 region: CSASTASGISDTQYF. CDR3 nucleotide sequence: TGCAGTGCTAGTACGGCTAGCGGGATCTCAGATACGCAGTATTTT.

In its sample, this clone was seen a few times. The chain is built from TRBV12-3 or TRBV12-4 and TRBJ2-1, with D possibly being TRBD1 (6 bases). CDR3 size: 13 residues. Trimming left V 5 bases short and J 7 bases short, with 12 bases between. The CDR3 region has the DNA TGTGCCAGCAGTCGAGGGGGAAAAAATGAGCAGTTCTTC. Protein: CASSRGGKNEQFF.

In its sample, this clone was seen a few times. The chain's CDR3 is CASSLLGQGGYEQYF. The CDR3 bases are TGTGCCAGCAGCTTATTAGGGCAGGGAGGGTACGAGCAGTACTTC. This chain links TRBV5-5 with TRBJ2-7, with TRBD2 matching 7 bases. The V and J ends lost 2 bases and 4 bases, in that order; junction bases with no gene match: 9. Looked up from germline, CDR1 is SGHKS and CDR2 is YYEKEE (reference sequence). This CDR3 has 15 amino acids.

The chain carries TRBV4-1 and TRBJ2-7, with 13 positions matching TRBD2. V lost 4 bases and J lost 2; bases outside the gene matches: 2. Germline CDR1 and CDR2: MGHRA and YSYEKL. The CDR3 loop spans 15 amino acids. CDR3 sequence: CASSPGLAGTYEQYF. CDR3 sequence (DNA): TGCGCCAGCAGCCCGGGACTAGCGGGAACCTACGAGCAGTACTTC.

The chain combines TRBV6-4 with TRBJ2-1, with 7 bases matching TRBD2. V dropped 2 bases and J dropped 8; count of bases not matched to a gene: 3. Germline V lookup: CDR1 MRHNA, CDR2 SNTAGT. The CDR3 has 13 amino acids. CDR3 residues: CASSDRLAHEQFF. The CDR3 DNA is TGTGCCAGCAGTGACAGACTAGCTCATGAGCAGTTCTTC.

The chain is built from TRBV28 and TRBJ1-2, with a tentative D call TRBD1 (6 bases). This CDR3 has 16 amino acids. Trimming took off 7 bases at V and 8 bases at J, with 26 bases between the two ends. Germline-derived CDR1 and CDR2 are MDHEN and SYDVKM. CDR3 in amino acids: CASTIGAGQGIKGYTF. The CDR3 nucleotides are TGTGCCAGCACCATAGGGGCCGGGCAGGGGATAAAAGGCTACACCTTC.

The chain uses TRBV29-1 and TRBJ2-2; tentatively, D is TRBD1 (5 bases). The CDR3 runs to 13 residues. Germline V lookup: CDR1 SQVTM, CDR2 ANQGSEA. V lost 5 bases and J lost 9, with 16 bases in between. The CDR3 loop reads CSVWQGWGRELFF. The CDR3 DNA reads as TGCAGCGTTTGGCAGGGCTGGGGCCGGGAGCTGTTTTTT.

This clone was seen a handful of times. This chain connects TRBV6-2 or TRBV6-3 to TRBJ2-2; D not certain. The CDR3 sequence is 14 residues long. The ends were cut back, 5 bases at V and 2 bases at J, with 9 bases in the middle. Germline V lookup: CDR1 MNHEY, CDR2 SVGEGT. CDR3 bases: TGTGCCAGCAGTGCCCACTCAAACACCGGGGAGCTGTTTTTT. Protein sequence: CASSAHSNTGELFF.

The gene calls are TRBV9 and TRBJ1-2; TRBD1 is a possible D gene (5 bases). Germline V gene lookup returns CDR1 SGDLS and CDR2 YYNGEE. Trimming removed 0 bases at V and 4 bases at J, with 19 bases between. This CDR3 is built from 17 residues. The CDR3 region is CASSVGEGRSGLYGYTF. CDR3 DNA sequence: TGTGCCAGCAGCGTAGGGGAGGGGAGATCCGGCCTCTATGGCTACACCTTC.

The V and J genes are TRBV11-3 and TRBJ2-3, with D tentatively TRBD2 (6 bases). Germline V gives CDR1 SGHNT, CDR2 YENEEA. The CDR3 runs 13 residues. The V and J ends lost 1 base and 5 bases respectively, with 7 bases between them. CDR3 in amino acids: CASSLGEEDTQYF. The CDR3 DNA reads TGTGCCAGCAGCTTAGGGGAGGAAGATACGCAGTATTTT.

CDR3 nucleotides: TGTGCCAGCGGGGCCTCCTATAATTCACCCCTCCACTTT. Translated, it gives CASGASYNSPLHF. The V and J genes are TRBV6-5 and TRBJ1-6; weak D call: TRBD1 (5 bases). CDR3 length: 13 amino acids. Germline-derived CDR1 and CDR2 are MNHEY and SVGAGI. The germline V and J ends were trimmed by 8 bases and 0 bases, with 5 bases remaining between them.

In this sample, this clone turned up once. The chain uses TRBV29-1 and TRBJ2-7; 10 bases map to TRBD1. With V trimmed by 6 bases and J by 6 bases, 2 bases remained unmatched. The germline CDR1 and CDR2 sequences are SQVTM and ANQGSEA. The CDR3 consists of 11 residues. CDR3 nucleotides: TGCAGCGTGGGACAGGGGCCCGAGCAGTACTTC. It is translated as CSVGQGPEQYF.

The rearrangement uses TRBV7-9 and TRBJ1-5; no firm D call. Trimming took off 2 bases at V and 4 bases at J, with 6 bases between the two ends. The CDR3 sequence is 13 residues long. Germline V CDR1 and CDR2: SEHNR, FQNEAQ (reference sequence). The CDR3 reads CASSLRGNQPQHF. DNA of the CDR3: TGTGCCAGCAGCTTAAGAGGGAATCAGCCCCAGCATTTT.

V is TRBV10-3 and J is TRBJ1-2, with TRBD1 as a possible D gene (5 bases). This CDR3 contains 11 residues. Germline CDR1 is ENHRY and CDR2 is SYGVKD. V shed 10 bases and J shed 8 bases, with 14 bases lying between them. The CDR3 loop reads CATLDTTGYTF. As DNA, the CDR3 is TGTGCCACCTTGGACACGACGGGCTACACCTTC.

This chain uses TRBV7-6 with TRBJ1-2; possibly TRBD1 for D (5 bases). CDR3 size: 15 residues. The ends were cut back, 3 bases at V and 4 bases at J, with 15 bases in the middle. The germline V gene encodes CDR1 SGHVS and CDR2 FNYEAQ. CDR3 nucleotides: TGTGCCAGCAGCTTCCTGGGGGGTGAGAGCTATGGCTACACCTTC. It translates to CASSFLGGESYGYTF.

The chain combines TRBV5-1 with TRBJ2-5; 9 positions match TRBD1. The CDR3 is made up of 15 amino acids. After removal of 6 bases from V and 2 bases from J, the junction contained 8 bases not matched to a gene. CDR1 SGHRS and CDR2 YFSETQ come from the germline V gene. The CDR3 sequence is CASNPGQGVQETQYF. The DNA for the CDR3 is TGCGCCAGCAACCCGGGACAGGGTGTTCAAGAGACCCAGTACTTC.